This record concerns one TCR beta chain sequence. Its antigen is still unknown. Method: immunoSEQ multiplex PCR; TCRdb's copy keeps in-frame clones and lacks some. Among under 75,000 clones, 80% to 95% were seen once, and the ten largest hold 6% to 8%. CDR3 length equals 12 residues. J gave up 8 bases and V 8 bases, and 5 bases lay outside the gene matches. Germline assignment: CDR1 MNHEY and CDR2 SMNVEV (reference sequence). This entry belongs to a study of OX40 agonist ivuxolimab in advanced cancers. For the study at large: Patients enrolled in dose escalation were diagnosed with hepatocellular carcinoma, melanoma, renal cell or head and neck cancer. Males comprised 82.7% of the group, whose mean age was approximately 61 years (range roughly 20 to 85). Three partial responders included one hepatocellular carcinoma patient and two cutaneous melanoma patients. Study-level findings and limits: By week 6 at 0.1 to 3.0 mg/kg, blood CD4+ and CD8+ T cells had expanded clonally.

The specimen comprised CD4+ or CD8+ T cells sorted from blood, sampled in a trial of the OX40 agonist ivuxolimab. The TCR was taken from an adult with an advanced solid tumor such as melanoma, head and neck, liver or kidney cancer. The V and J genes are TRBV27 and TRBJ1-2; 10 nucleotides line up with TRBD1. The chain's CDR3 is CASRTGGLGYTF. The CDR3 nucleotides read TGTGCCAGCCGGACAGGGGGACTCGGCTACACCTTC.